This T cell receptor beta chain was identified during a study of shared clonotypes between healthy human individuals. HIV-negative, healthy adults without recent acute infections or vaccinations were the donors. This clone is a singleton in its sample. The antigen remains unidentified. TCRdb's copy holds only in-frame clones and misses some; the assay was immunoSEQ multiplex PCR. This table holds 230,000 or so clones, over 60% found once. Study results and caveats: Sharing of clonotypes among donors was expected to vary with sequencing depth.

This TCR was recovered from a man younger than 40 in good health. Sequencing was carried out using memory CD4+ T cells sorted from blood. Described subset: CD45RA-negative fraction.

For the CDR3, the DNA is TGTGCCAGCAGTGAAGTTGACCGTGGGACCATATATTTT. It translates to CASSEVDRGTIYF. The chain links TRBV6-1 to TRBJ1-3; D unresolved. V lost 1 base and J lost 10, with 11 bases in between. Germline CDR1 MNHNS, CDR2 SASEGT. The CDR3 is 13 amino acids.